This entry lists 15 T cell receptor beta chains sequenced from one sample in a study of identical twins. TCRdb reprocessed the 5' RACE reads with MiXCR, giving one entry per CDR3 protein. The sample holds 450,000 or so distinct CDR3 sequences, approximately 14% seen once. The sample also formed part of further work on yellow fever vaccine responses in identical twins.

The sequenced material came from CD4+ T cells sorted from blood. All receptors derive from a woman aged 18 to 35 in good health.

V usage is TRBV7-9 and J usage is TRBJ1-4; D is ambiguous. The CDR3 consists of 16 residues. Germline V CDR1 and CDR2: SEHNR, FQNEAQ (reference sequence). Trimming pared 7 bases from V and 3 bases from J, leaving 18 bases between. For the CDR3, the DNA is TGTGCCAGCACCACCCCCGTGGCGGGTTCTAATGAAAAACTGTTTTTT. Amino acid sequence: CASTTPVAGSNEKLFF.

The J gene is TRBJ2-5, the V gene TRBV3-1; D possibly uses TRBD1 or TRBD2 (6 bases each). The CDR3 has 12 amino acids. In germline, CDR1 is LGHDT, CDR2 YNNKEL (reference sequence). V gave up 8 bases and J gave up 5 bases, with 12 bases separating them. CDR3: CASRLGGETQYF. CDR3 sequence (DNA): TGTGCCAGCCGATTGGGGGGCGAGACCCAGTACTTC.

The chain carries TRBV29-1 and TRBJ2-1; no definite D call. V lost 6 bases, J lost 1 base, and 10 bases lay in between. This CDR3 is 13 amino acids long. Looked up from germline, CDR1 is SQVTM and CDR2 is ANQGSEA. Written as DNA, the CDR3 is TGCAGCGTAAGGACCCCTTCCTACAATGAGCAGTTCTTC. This gives the protein CSVRTPSYNEQFF.

The chain uses TRBV11-3 and TRBJ2-3; D possibly corresponds to TRBD1 (5 bases). Trimming took 1 base from V and 2 from J, leaving 16 bases between them. Germline CDR1 SGHNT, CDR2 YENEEA. The CDR3 has 17 residues. The CDR3 sequence: CASSLGSPGRTTDTQYF. CDR3 in DNA: TGTGCCAGCAGCTTAGGGTCGCCAGGGCGCACCACAGATACGCAGTATTTT.

This clonotype turned up a few times. This sequence joins TRBV24-1 and TRBJ2-7; D remains unclear. Germline values: CDR1 KGHDR, CDR2 SFDVKD. The CDR3 covers 14 residues. The V gene lost 8 bases and the J gene lost 3 bases, with 16 bases spanning the gap. Here the CDR3 reads CATNILASNYEQYF. The CDR3 DNA is TGTGCCACCAATATCTTAGCTTCGAACTACGAGCAGTACTTC.

The chain links TRBV4-3 to TRBJ2-1; no clear D. Trimming cost V 0 bases and J 0 bases, with 6 bases left between them. Germline CDR1 is LGHNA and CDR2 is YSLEER. This CDR3 comprises 15 residues. The CDR3 sequence: CASSQEGSSYNEQFF. DNA for the CDR3: TGCGCCAGCAGCCAAGAAGGTAGCTCCTACAATGAGCAGTTCTTC.

The chain employs TRBV28 and TRBJ2-1, with D perhaps given as TRBD1 or TRBD2 (5 bases each). This CDR3 has 16 amino acids. Per germline, CDR1 MDHEN and CDR2 SYDVKM. Deletions cut 4 bases from V and 11 bases from J, with 24 bases between. The CDR3 protein is CASSSGPWGRETQQFF. CDR3 sequence (DNA): TGTGCCAGCAGTTCCGGCCCGTGGGGGAGAGAAACACAGCAGTTCTTC.

In its sample, this clonotype was seen a few times. The V call is TRBV20-1, the J call TRBJ2-3, with D perhaps matching TRBD1 or TRBD2 (7 bases each). The V gene's germline CDR1 is DFQATT and CDR2 SNEGSKA (reference sequence). The ends were cut back, 4 bases at V and 3 bases at J, with 11 bases in the middle. The CDR3 length is 13 residues. CDR3 residues: CSAIQGGTDTQYF. The DNA of the CDR3 is TGCAGTGCTATCCAGGGGGGGACAGATACGCAGTATTTT.

This clonotype was seen a few times. V usage is TRBV7-2 and J usage is TRBJ2-7, with TRBD2 matching over 7 bases. The CDR3 is made up of 14 amino acids. V lost 5 bases, J lost 2 bases, and 6 bases stayed unmatched. Germline loops: CDR1 SGHTA, CDR2 FQGNSA. The CDR3 region has the DNA TGTGCCAGCAGCGCCTCTAGCGGTCCCTACGAGCAGTACTTC. Protein: CASSASSGPYEQYF.

Worth noting for this clonotype: One end of the junction fails to match germline, which may point to a read error. This sequence joins TRBV27 and TRBJ2-5; D gene uncertain. CDR1 and CDR2 from the germline V gene are MNHEY and SMNVEV (reference sequence). CDR3 length equals 15 residues. The CDR3 region has the DNA TGTGCCAGCAGTCCAATTCCTAATTGGCAAGAGACCCAGCACTTC. Protein sequence: CASSPIPNWQETQHF.

V is TRBV6-1 and J is TRBJ1-5; tentatively, D is TRBD1 (5 bases). Germline CDR1 MNHNS, CDR2 SASEGT. The CDR3 runs 14 residues. V lost 4 bases and J 4 bases, leaving 11 bases between the germline ends. CDR3 amino acids: CASSAQGRNQPQHF. CDR3 nucleotides: TGTGCCAGCAGTGCCCAGGGAAGGAATCAGCCCCAGCATTTT.

The chain links TRBV12-3 or TRBV12-4 to TRBJ2-7, with D uncertain. V lost 3 bases, J lost 6 bases, and 15 bases lay in between. The CDR3 loop spans 14 amino acids. The CDR3 protein is CASSFGVPRSEQYF. Here the CDR3 DNA reads TGTGCCAGCAGTTTTGGGGTCCCCAGGAGCGAGCAGTACTTC.

V gene TRBV14 combines with J gene TRBJ1-2; D possibly corresponds to TRBD1 (6 bases). The V gene's germline CDR1 is SGHDN and CDR2 FVKESK. The CDR3 consists of 13 residues. With 1 base removed from V and 5 bases from J, the gap between germline ends came to 8 bases. The CDR3 region is CASSQGGAYGYTF. The CDR3 bases are TGTGCCAGCAGCCAAGGGGGGGCTTATGGCTACACCTTC.

This clonotype appeared a few times. The V gene is TRBV4-1, the J gene TRBJ1-2; D is unclear. CDR3 length: 13 amino acids. The V end lost 0 bases, the J end lost 9 bases, and 11 bases lay between the germline ends. In germline, CDR1 is MGHRA, CDR2 YSYEKL. CDR3 region: CASSQDVWQSYTF. The CDR3 nucleotides are TGCGCCAGCAGCCAAGATGTTTGGCAGAGCTACACCTTC.

This clonotype was counted only a few times. This sequence joins TRBV7-9 and TRBJ2-4; D is unresolved. Germline-derived CDR1 and CDR2 are SEHNR and FQNEAQ (reference sequence). V was clipped by 5 bases and J by 3 bases, with 11 bases between them. CDR3 length: 14 amino acids. Here the CDR3 reads CASSSDQGKNIQYF. For the CDR3, the DNA is TGTGCCAGCAGCAGCGACCAAGGCAAAAACATTCAGTACTTC.